This T cell receptor (beta chain) is drawn from a study of T cell responses to AZD1222 COVID-19 vaccine. Repertoires were generated with immunoSEQ multiplex PCR, while TCRdb's copy carries only in-frame clones and drops some. The table records roughly 140,000 clones, approximately 93% of them present only once. Trimming removed 0 bases at V and 3 bases at J, with 11 bases between. This CDR3 spans 16 amino acids. Germline V gene data show CDR1 as KGHSH and CDR2 as LQKENI. The chain employs TRBV18 and TRBJ2-2; unclear D gene. This material consisted of peripheral blood, taken after recovery from COVID-19. The clonotype comes from an adult who had recovered from COVID-19. As DNA, the CDR3 is TGTGCCAGCTCACCACCGAACGTAAGGGACACCGGGGAGCTGTTTTTT. Its protein product is CASSPPNVRDTGELFF.